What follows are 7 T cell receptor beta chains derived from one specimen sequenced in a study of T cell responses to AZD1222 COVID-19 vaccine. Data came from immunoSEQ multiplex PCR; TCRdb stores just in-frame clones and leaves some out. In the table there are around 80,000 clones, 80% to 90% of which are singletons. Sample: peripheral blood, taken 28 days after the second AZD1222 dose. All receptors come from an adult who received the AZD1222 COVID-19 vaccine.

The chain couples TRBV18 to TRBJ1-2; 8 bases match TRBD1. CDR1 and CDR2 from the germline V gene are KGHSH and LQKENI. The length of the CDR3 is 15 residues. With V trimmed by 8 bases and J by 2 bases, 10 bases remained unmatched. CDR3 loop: CASATRTGMNYGYTF. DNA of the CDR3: TGTGCCAGCGCAACAAGGACAGGGATGAACTATGGCTACACCTTC.

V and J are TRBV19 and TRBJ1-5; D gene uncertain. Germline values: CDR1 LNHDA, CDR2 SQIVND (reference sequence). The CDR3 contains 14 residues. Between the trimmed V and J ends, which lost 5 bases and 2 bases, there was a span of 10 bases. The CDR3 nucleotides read TGTGCCAGTAGTTGGGGAGAGGGCAATCAGCCCCAGCATTTT. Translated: CASSWGEGNQPQHF.

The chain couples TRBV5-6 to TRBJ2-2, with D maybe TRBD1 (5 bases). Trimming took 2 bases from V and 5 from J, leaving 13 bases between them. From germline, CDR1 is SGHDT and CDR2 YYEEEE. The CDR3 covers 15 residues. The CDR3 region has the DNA TGTGCCAGCAGCTTCCCAGGGCTGGGAACCGGGGAGCTGTTTTTT. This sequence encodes CASSFPGLGTGELFF.

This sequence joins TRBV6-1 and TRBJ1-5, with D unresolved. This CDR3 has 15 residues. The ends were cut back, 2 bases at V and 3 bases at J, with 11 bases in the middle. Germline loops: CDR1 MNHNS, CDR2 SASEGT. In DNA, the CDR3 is TGTGCCAGCAGTGAATCCATACCGTTCAATCAGCCCCAGCATTTT. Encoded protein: CASSESIPFNQPQHF.

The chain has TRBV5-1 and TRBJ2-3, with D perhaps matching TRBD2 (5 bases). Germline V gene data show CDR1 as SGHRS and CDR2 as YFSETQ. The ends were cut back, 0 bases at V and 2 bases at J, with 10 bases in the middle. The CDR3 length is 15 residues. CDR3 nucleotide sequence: TGCGCCAGCAGCTTGGCCGACTACAACACAGATACGCAGTATTTT. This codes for CASSLADYNTDTQYF.

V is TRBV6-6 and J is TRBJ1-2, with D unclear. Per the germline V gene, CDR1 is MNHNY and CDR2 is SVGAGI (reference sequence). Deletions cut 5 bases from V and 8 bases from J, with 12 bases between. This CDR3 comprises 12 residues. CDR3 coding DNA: TGTGCCAGCAGTGTCCCCGGAGGAGGCTACACCTTC. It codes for CASSVPGGGYTF.

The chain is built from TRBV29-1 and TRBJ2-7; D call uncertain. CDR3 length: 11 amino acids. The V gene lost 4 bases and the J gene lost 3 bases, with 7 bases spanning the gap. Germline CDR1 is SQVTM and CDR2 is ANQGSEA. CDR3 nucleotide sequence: TGCAGCGTTGTCTGGGTCTACGAGCAGTACTTC. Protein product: CSVVWVYEQYF.